Shown below are 10 T cell receptor beta chains from a single sample sequenced in a study of T cell responses to AZD1222 COVID-19 vaccine. Measured with immunoSEQ multiplex PCR; TCRdb has only the in-frame clones, and not every one. Of roughly 130,000 clones listed, roughly 87% are singletons. Sequencing was performed on peripheral blood, taken on day 0 of AZD1222 vaccination. These receptors came from an adult in good health.

J is TRBJ1-5 and V is TRBV2; D is uncertain. CDR1 SNHLY and CDR2 FYNNEI come from the germline V gene. With 2 bases removed from V and 3 bases from J, the gap between germline ends came to 8 bases. The length of the CDR3 is 14 residues. The CDR3 DNA sequence: TGTGCCAGCAGTGAATGGGGAGCCAATCAGCCCCAGCATTTT. Protein sequence: CASSEWGANQPQHF.

The chain links TRBV10-3 to TRBJ1-1; 7 positions match TRBD1. This CDR3 comprises 13 residues. Germline lookup yields CDR1 ENHRY and CDR2 SYGVKD. Germline trimming cut 8 bases from V and 1 base from J; bases unmatched to any gene: 4. Written as DNA, the CDR3 is TGTGCCATCGGCGGGACAGCGAACACTGAAGCTTTCTTT. This translates into CAIGGTANTEAFF.

This clone was seen only a few times. V is TRBV7-2 and J is TRBJ2-3; tentative D call: TRBD1 (5 bases). The germline V gene encodes CDR1 SGHTA and CDR2 FQGNSA. This CDR3 spans 13 amino acids. V lost 3 bases and J 5 bases, leaving 9 bases between the germline ends. The CDR3 is CASSFRVGDTQYF. The CDR3, as DNA: TGTGCCAGCAGCTTCAGGGTGGGAGATACGCAGTATTTT.

This chain uses TRBV4-3 with TRBJ1-2; no definite D call. Trimming pared 3 bases from V and 6 bases from J, leaving 23 bases between. The CDR3 is 17 residues long. CDR1 and CDR2 (germline): LGHNA, YSLEER. Here the CDR3 reads CASSHWAEREDRNGYTF. In DNA, the CDR3 is TGCGCCAGCAGCCATTGGGCAGAGAGAGAGGATAGAAATGGCTACACCTTC.

On this clone itself: A read error may account for a junction end that differs from germline. This chain connects TRBV20-1 to TRBJ2-1; D is ambiguous. CDR3 size: 10 residues. CDR1 and CDR2 from the germline V gene are DFQATT and SNEGSKA (reference sequence). This CDR3 reads CSARDVTLIF. The CDR3 DNA follows: TGCAGTGCTAGAGATGTTACCCTAATCTTC.

The chain links TRBV18 to TRBJ2-7, with 9 bases aligning to TRBD1. V was pared by 5 bases and J by 4 bases, with 9 bases of the junction left unmatched. Germline V gene lookup returns CDR1 KGHSH and CDR2 LQKENI. CDR3 length: 15 amino acids. CDR3 coding DNA: TGTGCCAGCTCAGTCGGGACAGGGTCCCCATACGAGCAGTACTTC. Protein product: CASSVGTGSPYEQYF.

The V call is TRBV4-2, the J call TRBJ1-5; D gene unclear. Trimming pared 0 bases from V and 0 bases from J, leaving 15 bases between. Germline-derived CDR1 and CDR2 are LGHNA and YNFKEQ. The CDR3 is made up of 18 amino acids. CDR3 protein: CASSQDLTTFDSNQPQHF. As DNA, the CDR3 is TGTGCCAGCAGCCAAGATCTCACGACTTTTGATAGCAATCAGCCCCAGCATTTT.

The gene calls are TRBV7-2 and TRBJ1-1; no reliable D call. The CDR3 extends over 13 amino acids. Germline V gene lookup returns CDR1 SGHTA and CDR2 FQGNSA. V was trimmed by 2 bases and J by 1 base, leaving 5 bases between them. The CDR3 DNA is TGTGCCAGCAGCTTATATCAGAACACTGAAGCTTTCTTT. Amino acids: CASSLYQNTEAFF.

The chain recombines TRBV30 with TRBJ1-3; D not resolved. Germline values: CDR1 GTSNPN, CDR2 SVGIG (reference sequence). V was shortened by 4 bases and J by 0 bases, with 7 bases between the two germline ends. There are 13 residues in the CDR3. DNA for the CDR3: TGTGCCTGGACTCTTACCTCTGGAAACACCATATATTTT. Its translation: CAWTLTSGNTIYF.

The CDR3 DNA is TGTGCCAGCGGCCGAGGGCGGCGGCAGGGTGAAGCTTTCTTT. This gives the protein CASGRGRRQGEAFF. The genes are TRBV9 and TRBJ1-1, with D possibly matching TRBD1 (5 bases). This CDR3 spans 14 amino acids. Germline V gene sequence: CDR1 SGDLS, CDR2 YYNGEE. V gave up 7 bases and J gave up 7 bases, with 20 bases separating them.